The 9 T cell receptor beta chains presented below share a single source sample, sequenced in a study of CD8+CD57+ T cells in acquired aplastic anemia. According to the study, genomic DNA was the template for TCR beta VDJ and CDR3 profiling. TCRdb re-analysed the reads in MiXCR, keeping a single row per CDR3 protein. The data hold around 150,000 distinct CDR3 sequences, with approximately 40% observed a single time. Input material: sorted CD4+, CD8+, or CD8+CD57+ T cells (not recorded which) from PBMCs. The receptors come from a human donor in good health.

This chain connects TRBV11-2 to TRBJ1-6; TRBD1 matches 7 bases. Looked up from germline, CDR1 is SGHAT and CDR2 is FQNNGV. Losses at the gene ends were 6 bases for V and 8 bases for J; bases not matched to a gene: 7. The CDR3 is made up of 14 amino acids. The CDR3, as DNA: TGTGCCAGCAGTTCTCGGACAGGTTATTCACCCCTCCACTTT. Its translation: CASSSRTGYSPLHF.

V and J are TRBV7-8 and TRBJ1-3; D perhaps matches TRBD1 (6 bases). Germline-derived CDR1 and CDR2 are SGHVS and FQNEAQ. V lost 5 bases and J lost 1, with 15 bases in between. This CDR3 comprises 16 residues. The CDR3 is CASSLTGTPSGNTIYF. The CDR3 coding sequence is TGTGCCAGCAGCCTAACCGGGACACCATCTGGAAACACCATATATTTT.

The chain joins TRBV10-3 to TRBJ1-2, with TRBD1 matching over 8 bases. In germline, CDR1 is ENHRY, CDR2 SYGVKD. Unmatched junction bases numbered 7, after V lost 7 bases and J lost 3 bases. This CDR3 spans 14 amino acids. DNA of the CDR3: TGTGCCATCACTGCTGGACAGGGAGACTATGGCTACACCTTC. This sequence encodes CAITAGQGDYGYTF.

The chain couples TRBV2 to TRBJ1-1; D ambiguous. This CDR3 comprises 15 residues. From germline, CDR1 is SNHLY and CDR2 FYNNEI. Trimming pared 6 bases from V and 2 bases from J, leaving 16 bases between. The CDR3 coding sequence is TGTGCCAGCAGAAGGGATGGCATTGGAAACACTGAAGCTTTCTTT. This encodes CASRRDGIGNTEAFF.

This clonotype was observed many times. CDR3 region: CSASTGWNGYTF. The CDR3 DNA follows: TGCAGTGCCAGCACGGGATGGAATGGCTACACCTTC. The chain carries TRBV20-1 and TRBJ1-2; D ambiguous. The CDR3 has 12 residues. Germline CDR1 reads DFQATT; CDR2 reads SNEGSKA (reference sequence). V lost 6 bases to trimming and J lost 6 bases, with 14 bases between them.

There are many counts of this clonotype. This chain uses TRBV9 with TRBJ2-1; 8 bases are shared with TRBD2. With 4 bases clipped from V and 9 bases from J, the junction kept 9 bases outside the gene matches. The CDR3 is 14 amino acids. Germline-derived CDR1 and CDR2 are SGDLS and YYNGEE. DNA of the CDR3: TGTGCCAGCAGCTACCGGACTAGCCTTGGTGAGCAGTTCTTC. Translated, it gives CASSYRTSLGEQFF.

This clonotype was counted many times. The chain employs TRBV7-3 and TRBJ2-7, with a possible D match to TRBD1 (6 bases). CDR1 SGHTA and CDR2 FQGTGA come from the germline V gene. The CDR3 loop spans 13 amino acids. V lost 5 bases to trimming and J lost 7 bases, with 15 bases between them. CDR3 coding DNA: TGTGCCAGCAGCCCACGAGAAGGGGGAGAGCAGTACTTC. This codes for CASSPREGGEQYF.

Points on this clonotype: This may be a read error, as it is one base from a much larger clone. This chain joins TRBV4-1 and TRBJ2-2, with D possibly called TRBD1 or TRBD2 (5 bases each). V lost 2 bases and J 7 bases, leaving 14 bases between the germline ends. Germline V gene data show CDR1 as MGHRA and CDR2 as YSYEKL. This CDR3 comprises 15 residues. The CDR3 DNA sequence: TGCGCCAGCAGCCAACGGGGCAGGGAGAGCGGGGAGCTGTTTTTT. Translated: CASSQRGRESGELFF.

The rearrangement joins TRBV5-6 to TRBJ1-2; D possibly corresponds to TRBD1 (6 bases). V lost 3 bases and J lost 6, with 12 bases in between. The CDR3 contains 13 residues. Germline-derived CDR1 and CDR2 are SGHDT and YYEEEE. The CDR3 region is CASSYRVLDGYTF. CDR3 in DNA: TGTGCCAGCAGCTACAGGGTTCTAGATGGCTACACCTTC.